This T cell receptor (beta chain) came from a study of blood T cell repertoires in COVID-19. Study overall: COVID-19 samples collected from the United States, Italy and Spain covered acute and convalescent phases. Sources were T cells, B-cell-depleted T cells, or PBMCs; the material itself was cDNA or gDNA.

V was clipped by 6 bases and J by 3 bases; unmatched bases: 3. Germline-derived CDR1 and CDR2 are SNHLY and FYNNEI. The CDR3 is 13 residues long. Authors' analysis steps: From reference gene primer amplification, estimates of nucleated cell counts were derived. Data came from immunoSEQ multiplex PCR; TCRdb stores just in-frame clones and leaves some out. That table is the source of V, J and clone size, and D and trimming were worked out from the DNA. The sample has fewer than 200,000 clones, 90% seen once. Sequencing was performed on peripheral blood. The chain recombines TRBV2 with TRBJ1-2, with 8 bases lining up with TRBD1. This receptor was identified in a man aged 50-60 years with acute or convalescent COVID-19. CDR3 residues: CASRQGADYGYTF. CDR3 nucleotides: TGTGCCAGCAGGCAGGGGGCGGACTATGGCTACACCTTC.